This T cell receptor beta chain is from a study of human T cells and chemical hapten exposure. The library tagged each cDNA molecule with unique molecular identifiers. TCRdb re-derived calls from the RACE reads in MiXCR, one entry per CDR3 protein. The profile covers about 34,000 distinct CDR3 sequences, with around 5.5% appearing a single time and about 13% taken by the ten largest. Time point: healthy volunteer bleed at 6 weeks. Sequencing started from total RNA isolated from unfractionated whole blood. General study points: No alteration of TCRs above 1 in 1000 frequency was seen with DPC sensitization.

This clonotype was detected ten times or more. Its specificity is not known. This receptor was identified in a human donor in good health. Some clones in this sample may be carry-over from other donors' samples. What was sequenced was whole blood.

In DNA, the CDR3 is TGTGCCACCAGCAGAGATGGGGCCCCAGGGGGACATGAGCAGTTCTTC. Its protein product is CATSRDGAPGGHEQFF. V and J are TRBV15 and TRBJ2-1; 7 nucleotides match TRBD1. Germline V lookup: CDR1 LNHNV, CDR2 YYDKDF (reference sequence). CDR3 size: 16 residues. The trim removed 0 bases at V and 8 bases at J, leaving 10 bases unmatched. Combining the CDR3 with reference TRBV15 and TRBJ2-1 gives the whole variable domain DAMVIQNPRYQVTQFGKPVTLSCSQTLNHNVMYWYQQKSSQAPKLLFHYYDKDFNNEADTPDNFQSRRPNTSFCFLDIRSPGLGDTAMYLCATSRDGAPGGHEQFFGPGTRLTVL.